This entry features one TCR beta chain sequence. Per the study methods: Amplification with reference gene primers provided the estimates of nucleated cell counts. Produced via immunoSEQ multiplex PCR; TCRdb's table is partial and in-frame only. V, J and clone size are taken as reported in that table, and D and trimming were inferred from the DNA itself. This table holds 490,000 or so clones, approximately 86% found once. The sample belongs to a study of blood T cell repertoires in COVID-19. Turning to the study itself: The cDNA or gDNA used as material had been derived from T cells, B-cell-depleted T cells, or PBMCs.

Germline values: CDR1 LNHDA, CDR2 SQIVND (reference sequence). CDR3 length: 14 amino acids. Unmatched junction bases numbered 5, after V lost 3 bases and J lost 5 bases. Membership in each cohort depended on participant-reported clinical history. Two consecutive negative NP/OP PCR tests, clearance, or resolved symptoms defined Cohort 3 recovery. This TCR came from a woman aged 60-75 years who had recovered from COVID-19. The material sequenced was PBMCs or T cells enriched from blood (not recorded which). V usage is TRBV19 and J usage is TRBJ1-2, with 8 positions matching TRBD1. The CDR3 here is CASSIPGTGYGYTF. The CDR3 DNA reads TGTGCCAGTAGTATTCCCGGGACAGGATATGGCTACACCTTC.